This TCR beta chain comes out of a study of cytomegalovirus exposure and HLA in healthy donors. Study as a whole: The Caucasian-associated ancestry cluster contained about four fifths of the approximately 400 genotyped donors.

Whole-study results and caveats: As was reported, the classifier diagnosed cytomegalovirus status with high specificity and sensitivity.

The V end was cut by 0 bases, the J end by 2 bases, with 14 bases between. The CDR3 has 17 residues. Germline CDR1 reads MGHRA; CDR2 reads YSYEKL. With 60 Vbeta and 13 Jbeta primers, the PCR was carried out. Assay used: immunoSEQ multiplex PCR; TCRdb lists only in-frame clones, some missing. The sample lists 110,000 or so clones, under 85% occurring once. For this clone: Its antigen is unknown.

All donors participated as healthy donors of bone marrow. The sequence was collected from a man aged 40-50 years in good health and CMV-seropositive. The gene calls are TRBV4-1 and TRBJ1-5; D is uncertain. Sequenced material: PBMCs. The CDR3 is CASSQDYISRGNQPQHF. In DNA, the CDR3 is TGCGCCAGCAGCCAAGATTACATTTCGCGGGGCAATCAGCCCCAGCATTTT.